The clone carrying this TCR beta chain was detected once. This sample is drawn from a study of technical replicates of blood from a few donors. Method: immunoSEQ multiplex PCR; TCRdb's copy keeps in-frame clones and lacks some. The repertoire holds about 94,000 clones, nearly 97% seen once, with 0.2% to 0.25% in the top ten. V dropped 4 bases and J dropped 5; count of bases not matched to a gene: 11. CDR1 and CDR2 from the germline V gene are SGDLS and YYNGEE. The length of the CDR3 is 15 residues. The clonotype comes from a human donor in good health. This chain connects TRBV9 to TRBJ1-2, with 7 positions matching TRBD1. Sequencing was performed on T cells isolated from PBMCs. CDR3 loop: CASSPRQGGVYGYTF. CDR3 nucleotide sequence: TGTGCCAGCAGCCCTCGACAGGGAGGTGTGTATGGCTACACCTTC.